A selection of T cell receptor beta chains follows, all from one sample in a study of human T cells and chemical hapten exposure. TCRdb re-analysed the RACE reads in MiXCR, keeping a single row per CDR3 protein. Of about 110,000 distinct CDR3 sequences detected, approximately 11% appear once; the ten largest clones hold around 3.4%. Here the sequenced sample was whole blood, taken in connection with sensitization to the hapten diphenylcyclopropenone (DPC). Every receptor here comes from a woman aged 40-49 years with alopecia areata. Some clones in this sample may be carry-over from other donors' samples. The CDR3 runs from the conserved cysteine through the conserved F or W. Each record gives: V gene, clone size, D gene, J gene, CDR3 protein, CDR3 DNA. A D gene is named only where the DNA matches it firmly. Clone size, where shown, is once, few, many, or a class for clones that have expanded.

TRBV10-3	.	.	TRBJ1-1	CAISSDSFEAFF	TGTGCCATCAGTTCGGACAGCTTCGAAGCTTTCTTT
TRBV27	.	TRBD2	TRBJ2-2	CASSLLPSGSSGELFF	TGTGCCAGCAGTTTATTGCCTAGCGGGAGTTCCGGGGAGCTGTTTTTT
TRBV7-2	.	.	TRBJ2-2	CASSSYTGELFF	TGTGCCAGCAGCTCTTACACCGGGGAGCTGTTTTTT
TRBV7-9	.	TRBD1	TRBJ2-2	CASSPPGQGATGELIF	TGTGCCAGCAGCCCACCGGGACAGGGTGCCACCGGGGAGCTGATTTTT
TRBV20-1	.	TRBD1	TRBJ1-1	CSARPGQGSSEAFF	TGCAGTGCTAGACCGGGACAGGGGTCCTCTGAAGCTTTCTTT
TRBV6-5	few	.	TRBJ1-2	CASTPMVGTEDYGYTF	TGTGCCAGCACCCCGATGGTTGGAACGGAGGACTATGGCTACACCTTC
TRBV24-1	many	TRBD2	TRBJ2-1	CASGREGNEQFF	TGTGCCTCAGGGCGGGAGGGTAATGAGCAGTTCTTC
TRBV7-7	.	.	TRBJ2-7	CASSRGLSSYEQYF	TGTGCCAGCAGCAGGGGACTCAGCTCCTACGAGCAGTACTTC
TRBV4-2	many	.	TRBJ2-4	CASSQGPDIQYF	TGTGCCAGCAGCCAGGGGCCCGACATTCAGTACTTC
TRBV5-1	many	TRBD1	TRBJ2-2	CASSLGQGDTGELFF	TGCGCCAGCAGCTTGGGACAGGGTGACACCGGGGAGCTGTTTTTT
TRBV24-1	few	.	TRBJ2-1	CATSAPPPGNEQFF	TGTGCCACCAGTGCCCCTCCCCCCGGCAATGAGCAGTTCTTC
TRBV12-3/TRBV12-4	many	TRBD2	TRBJ2-3	CASSFQLAGGTDTQYF	TGTGCCAGCAGTTTTCAACTAGCGGGGGGCACAGATACGCAGTATTTT
TRBV4-3	.	.	TRBJ1-1	CASSQDRFGNTEAFF	TGCGCCAGCAGCCAAGACAGATTTGGGAACACTGAAGCTTTCTTT
TRBV5-4	many	TRBD2	TRBJ2-3	CASSLTGGLGDTQYF	TGTGCCAGCAGCTTAACGGGAGGGCTTGGAGATACGCAGTATTTT
TRBV3-1	few	TRBD1	TRBJ1-6	CASSPKTGVGDSPLHF	TGTGCCAGCAGCCCAAAGACAGGGGTTGGTGATTCACCCCTCCACTTT
TRBV21-1	many	.	TRBJ2-7	CASSKEPGDYEQYF	TGTGCCAGCAGCAAAGAGCCAGGGGACTACGAGCAGTACTTC
TRBV20-1	few	TRBD1	TRBJ1-2	CSANQITGTGGDGYTF	TGCAGTGCTAATCAGATCACCGGGACAGGGGGCGATGGCTACACCTTC
TRBV7-2	few	.	TRBJ2-4	CASSLGVADGKNIQYF	TGTGCCAGCAGCTTAGGCGTTGCGGACGGTAAAAACATTCAGTACTTC
TRBV5-1	.	TRBD1	TRBJ1-1	CASSPRTGVDTEAFF	TGCGCCAGCAGCCCACGGACAGGGGTGGACACTGAAGCTTTCTTT
TRBV20-1	few	TRBD1	TRBJ1-2	CSARDRRQGASGYTF	TGCAGTGCTAGAGATAGGAGACAGGGGGCGAGTGGCTACACCTTC
TRBV6-2/TRBV6-3	.	.	TRBJ2-1	CASNYGGGSSYNEQFF	TGTGCCAGCAACTACGGGGGCGGGAGCTCCTACAATGAGCAGTTCTTC
TRBV28	.	.	TRBJ2-7	CASSSTGSEEYF	TGTGCCAGCAGTTCCACGGGGAGCGAAGAGTACTTC
TRBV19	.	TRBD2	TRBJ2-3	CASSNIGTRWGPDTQYF	TGTGCCAGTAGTAATATCGGGACTAGGTGGGGCCCAGATACGCAGTATTTT
TRBV29-1	.	TRBD1	TRBJ2-1	CSVERGRTGANEQFF	TGCAGCGTTGAACGGGGCCGGACAGGGGCCAATGAGCAGTTCTTC
TRBV4-2	.	.	TRBJ1-5	CASSQDRGASQPQHF	TGTGCCAGCAGCCAAGATAGGGGGGCTAGTCAGCCCCAGCATTTT
TRBV5-6	many	TRBD2	TRBJ2-1	CASTLLAGGFDEQFF	TGTGCCAGCACCCTCCTAGCGGGAGGATTCGATGAGCAGTTCTTC
TRBV20-1	many	.	TRBJ2-3	CSGDEGDTQYF	TGCAGTGGAGACGAAGGGGATACGCAGTATTTT
TRBV14	once	.	TRBJ1-6	CASSQDVGPYSPLHF	TGTGCCAGCAGCCAAGATGTCGGACCCTATTCACCCCTCCACTTT
TRBV2	few	.	TRBJ2-7	CASSPGPLQYF	TGTGCCAGCAGCCCCGGCCCCTTACAGTACTTC
TRBV30	.	.	TRBJ1-2	CAWTGGQGGGYTF	TGTGCCTGGACCGGCGGGCAGGGCGGCGGGTACACCTTC
TRBV9	few	TRBD2	TRBJ2-3	CASSVAAGGDTDTQYF	TGTGCCAGCAGCGTAGCGGCGGGGGGGGACACAGATACGCAGTATTTT
TRBV18	.	.	TRBJ2-1	CASSPQAGYNEQFF	TGTGCCAGCTCACCGCAGGCGGGATACAATGAGCAGTTCTTC
TRBV5-1	few	.	TRBJ2-2	CASSLGDGELFF	TGCGCCAGCAGCCTCGGGGACGGGGAGCTGTTTTTT
TRBV9	few	TRBD2	TRBJ2-7	CASSPRLAGGAYEQYF	TGTGCCAGCAGCCCCCGACTAGCGGGAGGTGCCTACGAGCAGTACTTC
TRBV7-2	few	.	TRBJ1-5	CASSRGHGNQPQHF	TGTGCCAGCAGCCGCGGTCACGGCAATCAGCCCCAGCATTTT
TRBV19	many	TRBD1	TRBJ2-5	CASSITGGKTQYF	TGTGCCAGTAGTATAACAGGGGGGAAGACCCAGTACTTC
TRBV19	.	.	TRBJ1-1	CASTLPRGATEAFF	TGTGCCAGTACCCTCCCGAGGGGAGCCACTGAAGCTTTCTTT
TRBV7-2	few	TRBD1	TRBJ2-7	CASSSGTGVREQYF	TGTGCCAGCAGCTCCGGGACAGGGGTTCGGGAGCAGTACTTC
TRBV7-2	.	.	TRBJ1-5	CASSPTGSNQPQHF	TGTGCCAGCAGTCCAACAGGGAGCAATCAGCCCCAGCATTTT
TRBV20-1	.	.	TRBJ1-2	CSARVGVPNYGYTF	TGCAGTGCTAGAGTGGGAGTTCCTAACTATGGCTACACCTTC
TRBV7-2	.	TRBD2	TRBJ2-7	CASSLLRGLAGSRFTYEQYF	TGTGCCAGCAGCTTACTTCGGGGTCTAGCGGGTTCCCGGTTTACCTACGAGCAGTACTTC